This T cell receptor (beta chain) was sequenced during a study of T cells in Graves' hyperthyroidism and ophthalmopathy (dated by TCRdb to 2018 to 2020). For the wider study: Peripheral blood samples were taken at the time of initial diagnosis, prior to any treatment. TCR V-J signatures able to tell the groups apart were searched for in a discovery cohort of 95 or so patients, of whom 40 to 45 had Graves' ophthalmopathy and 57 had stable Graves' hyperthyroidism. An independent validation cohort of fewer than 20 hyperthyroidism patients and about 15 patients who later progressed to ophthalmopathy tested prospective prediction of ophthalmopathy. For training and testing, the 100 or so patients in the discovery cohort were randomly divided in a 7:3 ratio. In over five Graves' hyperthyroidism patients, the study also compared T-cell repertoires from thyroid tissue with T-cell repertoires from blood. Following sampling, methimazole starting at 30 mg daily was given to hyperthyroidism patients, and high-dose intravenous methylprednisolone was given to ophthalmopathy patients. TCR Vbeta CDR3 sequencing of 120 to 150 peripheral blood samples (over 40 ophthalmopathy, 75 hyperthyroidism and approximately 17 progressor patients) is reported in the paper. Overall results and qualifications from the work: Blood samples also contained most of the expanded thyroid clonotypes (frequency above 0.001), which suggests that blood repertoires may reflect thyroid immune responses. In validation, the model predicted progression to ophthalmopathy with around 71% sensitivity and around 72% specificity, a median of about 6.7 months before onset. Ophthalmopathy was separated from stable hyperthyroidism by a 13 V-J signature model, with around 90% sensitivity and roughly 81% specificity obtained in cross-validation and 80%/75% obtained in testing. Sample size was not statistically predetermined, and investigators were not blinded to group allocation.

This clonotype showed up just a few times. Its antigen remains unidentified. No base quality information exists; no much larger clone differs at one position. TCR beta CDR3 regions were amplified from RNA transcripts. For the first round of RT-PCR on the TCR CDR3, the HTBI primer set was used together with the Qiagen OneStep RT-PCR kit. Libraries were constructed in a second round of multiplex PCR, after which size selection and purification were carried out. The libraries were sequenced on an Illumina HiSeq2000 using paired-end 100 bp reads. The original methods were these. Raw data were processed with SOAPnuke, discarding reads with adapters, uncalled bases, mean Phred below 15, or no exact constant-primer or identifier match. COPE v1.2.5 was used to merge high-quality paired reads, and clonotypes were defined as unique nucleotide sequences. MiTCR v1.1 was used to align clonotypes to the IMGT TRBV, TRBD and TRBJ reference segments. The analysis was restricted to V-J combinations with a frequency above 0.0001, which together covered roughly 99% of the repertoires. A TCS score was defined as the ratio between F50 (clonal expansion) and ExV (chaos), using BLOSUM62-based TCRdist between CDR3 peptides within each V-J. Welch's t-statistics and random forest reduced some 510 V-J features to fewer than 15, which were used in a naive Bayes classifier (R e1071). TCRdb reprocessed the public reads (quality trimming at Q25 with fastp, clone calling with MiXCR) and kept in-frame beta chains. Rows are combined by CDR3 protein, so each entry shows the most common genes and DNA. What appears here as the V and J calls and clone size reflects TCRdb's work, not the paper's. The sample profile shows around 340,000 distinct CDR3 sequences; approximately 16% of them were found once. The ten largest clonotypes hold 33% of the sample.

Graves' hyperthyroidism was defined as stable when no progression to ophthalmopathy occurred over 18 months of follow-up. The hyperthyroidism patients were between 18 and 65 years old and newly diagnosed, with a disease duration of less than 2 months. Any patient with an uncontrolled infection, another autoimmune disease, pregnancy or lactation was excluded. Clinical symptoms, serum thyroxine and TRAb, thyroid ultrasound, and orbital computed tomography formed the basis for the diagnoses. PBMCs were isolated from about 9.2 ml of fresh peripheral blood by Ficoll-Paque density gradient centrifugation. Total RNA was extracted using Trizol reagent, and RNA quality was assessed on an Agilent 2100 Bioanalyzer. The CDR3, cysteine through phenylalanine, is 14 amino acids long. Solely the CDR3 DNA is kept, with 42 bases framed from the first base. Unmatched junction bases come to 2, with V trimmed by 7 bases and J by 2 bases. Looking up the germline V gene yields CDR1 SNHLY and CDR2 FYNNEI.

Here the chain combines TRBV2 and TRBJ2-2, and 9 junctional nucleotides match TRBD2. The origin of this receptor is a man aged 25 to 40 with Graves' hyperthyroidism. Sequencing was carried out using blood. The CDR3 is CASKLAGNTGELFF. The bases read TGTGCCAGCAAACTAGCGGGTAACACCGGGGAGCTGTTTTTT.